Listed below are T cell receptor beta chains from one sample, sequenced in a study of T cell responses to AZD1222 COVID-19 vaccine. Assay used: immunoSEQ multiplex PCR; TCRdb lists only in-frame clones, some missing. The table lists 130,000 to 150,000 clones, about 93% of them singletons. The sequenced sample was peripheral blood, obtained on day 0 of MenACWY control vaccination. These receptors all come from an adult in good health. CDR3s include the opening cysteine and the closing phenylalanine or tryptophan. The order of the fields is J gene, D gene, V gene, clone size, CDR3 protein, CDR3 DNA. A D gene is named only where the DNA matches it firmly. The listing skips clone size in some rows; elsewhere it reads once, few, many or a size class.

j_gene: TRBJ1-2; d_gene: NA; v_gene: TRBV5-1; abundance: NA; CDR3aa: CASSFGYGYTF; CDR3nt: TGCGCCAGCAGCTTCGGGTATGGCTACACCTTC
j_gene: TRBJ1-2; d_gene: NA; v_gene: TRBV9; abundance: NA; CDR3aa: CASSVGVYYGYTF; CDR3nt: TGTGCCAGCAGCGTAGGGGTCTACTATGGCTACACCTTC
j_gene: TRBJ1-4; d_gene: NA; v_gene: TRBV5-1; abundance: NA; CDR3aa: CASSLGRGTNEKLFF; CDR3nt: TGCGCCAGCAGCTTGGGCCGCGGGACTAATGAAAAACTGTTTTTT
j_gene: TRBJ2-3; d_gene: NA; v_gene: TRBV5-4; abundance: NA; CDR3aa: CASSFGGSLRADTQYF; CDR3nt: TGTGCCAGCAGCTTTGGTGGTTCGCTTCGGGCAGATACGCAGTATTTT
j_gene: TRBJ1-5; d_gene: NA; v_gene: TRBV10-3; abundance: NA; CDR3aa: CATRQDTQPQHF; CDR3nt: TGTGCCACACGACAGGACACTCAGCCCCAGCATTTT
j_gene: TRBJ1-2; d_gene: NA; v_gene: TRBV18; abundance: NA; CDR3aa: CASSPSDSSLGYTF; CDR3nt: TGTGCCAGCTCACCAAGTGACAGCTCCCTTGGCTACACCTTC
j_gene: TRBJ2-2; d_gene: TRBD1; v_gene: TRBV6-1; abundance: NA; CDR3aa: CASSEGGQGSGELFF; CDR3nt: TGTGCCAGCAGTGAAGGCGGACAGGGGAGCGGGGAGCTGTTTTTT
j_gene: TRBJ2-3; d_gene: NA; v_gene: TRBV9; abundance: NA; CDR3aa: CASSPLQVTTQYF; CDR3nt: TGTGCCAGCAGCCCCCTCCAAGTCACTACGCAGTATTTT
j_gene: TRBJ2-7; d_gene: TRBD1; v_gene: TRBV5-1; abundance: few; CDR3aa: CASSSGTAYEQYF; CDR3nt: TGCGCCAGCAGCTCTGGGACAGCCTACGAGCAGTACTTC
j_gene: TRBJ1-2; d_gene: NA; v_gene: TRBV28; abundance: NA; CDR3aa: CASSPLRGAVGYTF; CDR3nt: TGTGCCAGCAGTCCTTTGCGGGGGGCGGTAGGCTACACCTTC
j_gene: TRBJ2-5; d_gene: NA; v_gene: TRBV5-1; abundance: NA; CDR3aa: CASSLGGDQETQYF; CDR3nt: TGCGCCAGCAGCTTGGGAGGGGACCAAGAGACCCAGTACTTC
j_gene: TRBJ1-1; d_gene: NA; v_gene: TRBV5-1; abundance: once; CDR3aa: CASSPGENTEAFF; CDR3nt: TGCGCCAGCAGCCCAGGGGAAAACACTGAAGCTTTCTTT
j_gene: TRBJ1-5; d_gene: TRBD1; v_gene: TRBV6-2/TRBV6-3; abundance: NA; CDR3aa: CASSYPTGQGINQPQHF; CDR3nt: TGTGCCAGCAGTTACCCGACGGGACAGGGGATCAATCAGCCCCAGCATTTT
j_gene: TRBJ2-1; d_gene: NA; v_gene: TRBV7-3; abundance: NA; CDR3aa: CASSLSGGHNEQFF; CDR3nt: TGTGCCAGCAGCTTAAGCGGGGGCCACAATGAGCAGTTCTTC
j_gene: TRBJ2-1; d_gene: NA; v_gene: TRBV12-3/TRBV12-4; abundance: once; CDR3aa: CASSLMAGQFF; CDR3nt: TGTGCCAGCAGTTTAATGGCTGGGCAGTTCTTC
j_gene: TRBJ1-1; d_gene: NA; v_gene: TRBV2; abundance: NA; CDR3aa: CASSADENTEAFF; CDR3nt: TGTGCCAGCAGTGCTGACGAGAACACTGAAGCTTTCTTT
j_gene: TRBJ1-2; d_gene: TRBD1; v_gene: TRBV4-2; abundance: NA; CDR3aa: CASSQSGGQGIGYGYTF; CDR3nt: TGTGCCAGCAGCCAGAGCGGGGGACAGGGGATTGGCTATGGCTACACCTTC
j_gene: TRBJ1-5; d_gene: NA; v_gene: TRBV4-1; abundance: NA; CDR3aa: CASSHDRSNQPQHF; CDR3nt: TGCGCCAGCAGCCATGACAGAAGCAATCAGCCCCAGCATTTT
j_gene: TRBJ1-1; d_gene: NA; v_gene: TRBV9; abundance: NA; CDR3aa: CASSPRPSNTEAFF; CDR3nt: TGTGCCAGCAGCCCCCGGCCGTCGAACACTGAAGCTTTCTTT
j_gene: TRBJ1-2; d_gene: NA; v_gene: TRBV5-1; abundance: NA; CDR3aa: CASSLARTSYGYTF; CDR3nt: TGCGCCAGCAGCTTGGCCAGGACTTCCTATGGCTACACCTTC
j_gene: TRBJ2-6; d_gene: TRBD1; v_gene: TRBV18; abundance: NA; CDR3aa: CASSPIRQGRSGANVLTF; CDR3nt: TGTGCCAGCTCACCGATTAGACAGGGACGCTCTGGGGCCAACGTCCTGACTTTC
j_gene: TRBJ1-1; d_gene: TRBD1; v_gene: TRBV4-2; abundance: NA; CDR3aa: CASSQEDRSLGYHEAFF; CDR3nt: TGTGCCAGCAGCCAAGAGGACAGGTCCTTGGGTTACCATGAAGCTTTCTTT
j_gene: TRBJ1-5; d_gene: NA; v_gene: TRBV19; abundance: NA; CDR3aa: CATRQAGNQPQHF; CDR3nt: TGTGCCACCCGACAGGCGGGCAATCAGCCCCAGCATTTT
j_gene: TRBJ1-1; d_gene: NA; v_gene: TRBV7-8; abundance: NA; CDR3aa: CASSLARLGWAFF; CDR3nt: TGTGCCAGCAGCTTAGCCCGGCTAGGGTGGGCTTTCTTT
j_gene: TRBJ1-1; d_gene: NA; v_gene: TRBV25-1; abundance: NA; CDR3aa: CASTEGTTEAFF; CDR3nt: TGTGCCAGCACCGAAGGCACCACTGAAGCTTTCTTT
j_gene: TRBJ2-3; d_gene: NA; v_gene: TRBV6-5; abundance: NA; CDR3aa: CASEYSGTDTQYF; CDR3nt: TGTGCCAGTGAGTATTCGGGCACAGATACGCAGTATTTT
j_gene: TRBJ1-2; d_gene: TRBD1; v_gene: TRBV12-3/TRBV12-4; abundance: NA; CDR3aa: CASSLGQGYGYTF; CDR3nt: TGTGCCAGCAGTCTGGGACAGGGCTATGGCTACACCTTC
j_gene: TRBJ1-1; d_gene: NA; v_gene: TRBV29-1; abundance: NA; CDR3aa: CSVDRGIGTEAFF; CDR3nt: TGCAGCGTTGACCGGGGGATTGGCACTGAAGCTTTCTTT
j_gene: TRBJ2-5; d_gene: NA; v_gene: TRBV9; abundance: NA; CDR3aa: CASSMEHLGVETQYF; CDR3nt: TGTGCCAGCAGCATGGAGCACCTCGGGGTCGAGACCCAGTACTTC
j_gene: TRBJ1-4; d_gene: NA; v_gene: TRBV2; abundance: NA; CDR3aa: CATGRAGQNEKLFF; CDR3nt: TGTGCCACGGGGCGTGCAGGGCAGAATGAAAAACTGTTTTTT
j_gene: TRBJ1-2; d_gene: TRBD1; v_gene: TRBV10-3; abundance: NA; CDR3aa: CAISVVGTGYGYTF; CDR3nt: TGTGCCATCAGTGTGGTGGGGACAGGGTATGGCTACACCTTC
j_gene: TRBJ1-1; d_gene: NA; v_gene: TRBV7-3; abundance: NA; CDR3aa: CASSLTGLTEAFF; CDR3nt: TGTGCCAGCAGCTTAACAGGACTGACTGAAGCTTTCTTT
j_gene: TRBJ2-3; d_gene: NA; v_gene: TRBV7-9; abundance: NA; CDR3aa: CASRPDSDTQYF; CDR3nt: TGTGCCAGCAGGCCGGATTCGGATACGCAGTATTTT
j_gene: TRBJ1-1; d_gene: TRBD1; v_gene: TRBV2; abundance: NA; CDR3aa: CAGAGQGATNTEAFF; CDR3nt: TGTGCCGGAGCGGGACAGGGGGCTACTAACACTGAAGCTTTCTTT
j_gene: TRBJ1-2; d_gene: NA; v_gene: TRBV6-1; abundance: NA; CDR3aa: CASSELGLGYTF; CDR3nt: TGTGCCAGCAGTGAGTTGGGCCTTGGCTACACCTTC
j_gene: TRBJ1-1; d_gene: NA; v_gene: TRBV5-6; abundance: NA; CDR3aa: CASSLDFRGTNTEAFF; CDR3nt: TGTGCCAGCAGCTTGGACTTCAGGGGAACGAACACTGAAGCTTTCTTT
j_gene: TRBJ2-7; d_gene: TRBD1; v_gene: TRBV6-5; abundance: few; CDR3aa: CASSSRTGTYEQYF; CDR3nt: TGTGCCAGCAGTTCACGGACAGGGACCTACGAGCAGTACTTC
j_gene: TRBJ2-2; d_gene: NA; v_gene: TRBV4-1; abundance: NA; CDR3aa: CASSQDLKTITGELFF; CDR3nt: TGCGCCAGCAGCCAAGATCTCAAGACTATTACCGGGGAGCTGTTTTTT
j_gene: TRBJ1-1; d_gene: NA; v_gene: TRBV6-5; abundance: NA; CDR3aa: CASSSRPGVGPLAFF; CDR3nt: TGTGCCAGCAGTTCCCGGCCGGGGGTAGGCCCGTTGGCTTTCTTT
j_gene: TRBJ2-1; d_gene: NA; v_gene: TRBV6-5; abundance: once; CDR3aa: CASSKDGEQFF; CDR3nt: TGTGCCAGCAGCAAGGACGGGGAGCAGTTCTTC
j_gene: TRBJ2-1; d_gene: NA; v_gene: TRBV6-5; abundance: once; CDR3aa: CATYLRSGAYNEQFF; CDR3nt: TGTGCCACCTACCTCAGGAGCGGAGCTTACAATGAGCAGTTCTTC
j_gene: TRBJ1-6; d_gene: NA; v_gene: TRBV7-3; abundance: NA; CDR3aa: CASSLVSGAGSPLHF; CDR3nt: TGTGCCAGCAGCTTAGTTTCAGGGGCTGGGTCACCCCTCCACTTT
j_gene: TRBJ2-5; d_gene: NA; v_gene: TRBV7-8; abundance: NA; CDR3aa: CASSPEGTPETQYF; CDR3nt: TGTGCCAGCAGCCCGGAAGGGACTCCAGAGACCCAGTACTTC
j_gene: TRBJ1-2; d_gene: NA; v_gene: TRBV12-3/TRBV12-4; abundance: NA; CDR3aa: CASSLPGAYGYTF; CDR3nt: TGTGCCAGCAGTTTACCAGGCGCCTATGGCTACACCTTC
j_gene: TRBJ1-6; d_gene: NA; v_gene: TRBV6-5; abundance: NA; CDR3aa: CASRPQGLPTLHF; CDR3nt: TGTGCCAGCAGACCCCAGGGACTACCTACCCTCCACTTT
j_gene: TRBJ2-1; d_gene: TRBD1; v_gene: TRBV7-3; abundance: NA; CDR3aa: CASSQNAGGSYNEQFF; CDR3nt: TGTGCCAGCAGCCAAAACGCAGGGGGCTCCTACAATGAGCAGTTCTTC